The entry below describes one TCR beta chain. This entry is derived from a study of blood T cell repertoires in COVID-19. Clinical history as reported by participants underpinned cohort assignment. This CDR3 comprises 12 residues. CDR1 and CDR2 from the germline V gene are MNHEY and SVGEGT. V lost 6 bases, J lost 6 bases, and 3 bases stayed unmatched. Produced via immunoSEQ multiplex PCR; TCRdb's table is partial and in-frame only. Among some 200,000 clones listed, roughly nine tenths were seen once. The TCR sequence derives from a woman aged 25 to 39 who had recovered from COVID-19. The gene calls are TRBV6-2 or TRBV6-3 and TRBJ2-7, with 9 bases lining up with TRBD1. Sequencing used PBMCs or T cells enriched from blood (not recorded which). This CDR3 is CASSVQGAEQYF. In DNA form, the CDR3 reads TGTGCCAGCAGCGTACAGGGGGCCGAGCAGTACTTC.